This T cell receptor beta chain was sequenced in a study of blood T cell repertoires in COVID-19. Overall study: PBMCs, B-cell-depleted T cells, or T cells were the source of the cDNA or gDNA that made up the material.

Authors' processing steps: Reference gene primer amplification in the assay estimated nucleated cell counts. The method was immunoSEQ multiplex PCR; TCRdb's version includes in-frame clones alone and lacks a portion of them. From that table come the V and J calls and clone size; the DNA was used to work out D and trimming. The sample contains about 180,000 clones, approximately 85% of which appear only once. The TCR was taken from a human donor with active or convalescent COVID-19. The donor label of this sample is uncertain. Sequencing was carried out using peripheral blood.

CDR3 amino acids: CAWRLTSGGSTDTQYF. The CDR3 DNA follows: TGTGCCTGGAGACTGACTAGCGGGGGGTCCACAGATACGCAGTATTTT. The chain joins TRBV30 to TRBJ2-3, with 13 positions matching TRBD2. The germline V gene has CDR1 GTSNPN and CDR2 SVGIG (reference sequence). The CDR3 contains 16 residues. The V segment lost 3 bases and the J segment 2 bases; nucleotides outside the gene matches: 5. The complete variable domain, with remaining parts taken from reference TRBV30 and TRBJ2-3, reads SQTIHQWPATLVQPVGSPLSLECTVEGTSNPNLYWYRQAAGRGLQLLFYSVGIGQISSEVPQNLSASRPQDRQFILSSKKLLLSDSGFYLCAWRLTSGGSTDTQYFGPGTRLTVL.